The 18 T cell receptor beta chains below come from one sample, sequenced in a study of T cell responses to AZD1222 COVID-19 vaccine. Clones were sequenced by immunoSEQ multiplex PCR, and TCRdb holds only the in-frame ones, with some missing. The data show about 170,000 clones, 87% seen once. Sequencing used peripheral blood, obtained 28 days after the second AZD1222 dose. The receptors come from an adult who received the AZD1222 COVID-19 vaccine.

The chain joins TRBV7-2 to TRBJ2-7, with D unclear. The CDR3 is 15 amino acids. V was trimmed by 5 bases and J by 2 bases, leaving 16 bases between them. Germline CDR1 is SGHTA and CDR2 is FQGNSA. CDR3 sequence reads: CASSPWAPGPYEQYF. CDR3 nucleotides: TGTGCCAGCAGCCCGTGGGCCCCAGGCCCCTACGAGCAGTACTTC.

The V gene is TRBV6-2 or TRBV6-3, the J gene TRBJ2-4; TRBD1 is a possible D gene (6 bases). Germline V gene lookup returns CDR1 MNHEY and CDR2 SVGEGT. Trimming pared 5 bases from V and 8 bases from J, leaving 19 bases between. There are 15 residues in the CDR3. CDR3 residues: CASSAQGDAWDIQYF. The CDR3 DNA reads TGTGCCAGCAGTGCACAGGGTGATGCGTGGGACATTCAGTACTTC.

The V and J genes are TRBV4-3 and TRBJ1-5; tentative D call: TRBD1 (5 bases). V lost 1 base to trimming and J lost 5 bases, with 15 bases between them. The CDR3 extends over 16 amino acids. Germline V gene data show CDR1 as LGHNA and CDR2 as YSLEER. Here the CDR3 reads CASSQGLQGGDQPQHF. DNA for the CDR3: TGCGCCAGCAGCCAAGGGCTCCAGGGCGGGGATCAGCCCCAGCATTTT.

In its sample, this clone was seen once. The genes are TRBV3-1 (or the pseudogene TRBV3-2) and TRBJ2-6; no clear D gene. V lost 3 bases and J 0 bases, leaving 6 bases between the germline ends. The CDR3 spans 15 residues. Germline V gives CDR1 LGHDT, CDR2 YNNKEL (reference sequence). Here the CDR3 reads CASSQGPSGANVLTF. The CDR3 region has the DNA TGTGCCAGCAGCCAGGGTCCCTCTGGGGCCAACGTCCTGACTTTC.

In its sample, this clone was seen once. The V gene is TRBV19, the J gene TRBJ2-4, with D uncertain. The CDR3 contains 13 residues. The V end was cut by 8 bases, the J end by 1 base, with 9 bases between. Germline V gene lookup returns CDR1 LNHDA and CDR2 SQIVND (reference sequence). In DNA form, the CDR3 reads TGTGCCAGTTCGGTCAGGGCCAAAAACATTCAGTACTTC. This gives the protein CASSVRAKNIQYF.

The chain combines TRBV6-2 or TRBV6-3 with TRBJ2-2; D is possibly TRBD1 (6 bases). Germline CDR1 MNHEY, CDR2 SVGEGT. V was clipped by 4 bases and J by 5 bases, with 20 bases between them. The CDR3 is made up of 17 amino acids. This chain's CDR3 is CASSSLQGREKTGELFF. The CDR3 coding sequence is TGTGCCAGCAGTTCGTTACAGGGTCGGGAAAAAACCGGGGAGCTGTTTTTT.

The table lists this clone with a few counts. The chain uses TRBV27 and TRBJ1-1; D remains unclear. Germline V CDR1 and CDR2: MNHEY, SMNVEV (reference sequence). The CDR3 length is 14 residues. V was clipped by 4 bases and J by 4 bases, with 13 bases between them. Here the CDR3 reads CASSSLVAGTEAFF. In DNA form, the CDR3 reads TGTGCCAGCAGTTCCCTAGTTGCTGGCACTGAAGCTTTCTTT.

CDR3 sequence: CASSPGTAYNSPLHF. The CDR3 nucleotides read TGTGCCAGCAGCCCCGGGACGGCATATAATTCACCCCTCCACTTT. This sequence joins TRBV7-2 and TRBJ1-6; possible D gene TRBD1, 5 bases. The V gene lost 5 bases and the J gene lost 4 bases, with 12 bases spanning the gap. The CDR3 runs 15 residues. The germline V gene encodes CDR1 SGHTA and CDR2 FQGNSA.

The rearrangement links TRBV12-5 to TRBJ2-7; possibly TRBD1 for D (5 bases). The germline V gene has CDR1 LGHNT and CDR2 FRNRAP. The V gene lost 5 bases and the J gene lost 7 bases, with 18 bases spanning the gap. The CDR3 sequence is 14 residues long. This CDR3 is CASGPGSNSREQYF. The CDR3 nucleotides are TGTGCTAGTGGTCCAGGGTCCAATTCGAGGGAGCAGTACTTC.

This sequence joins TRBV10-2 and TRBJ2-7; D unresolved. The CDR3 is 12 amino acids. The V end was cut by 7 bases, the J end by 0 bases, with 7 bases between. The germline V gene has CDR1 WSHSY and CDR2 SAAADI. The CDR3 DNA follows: TGCGCCAGCACCGGTTTCTCCTACGAGCAGTACTTC. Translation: CASTGFSYEQYF.

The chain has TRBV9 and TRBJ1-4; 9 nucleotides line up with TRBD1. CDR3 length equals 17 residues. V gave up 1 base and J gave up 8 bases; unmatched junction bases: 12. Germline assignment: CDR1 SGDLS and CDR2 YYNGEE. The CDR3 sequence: CASSVRDRVLASEKLFF. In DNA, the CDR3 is TGTGCCAGCAGCGTAAGGGACAGGGTGTTAGCAAGCGAAAAACTGTTTTTT.

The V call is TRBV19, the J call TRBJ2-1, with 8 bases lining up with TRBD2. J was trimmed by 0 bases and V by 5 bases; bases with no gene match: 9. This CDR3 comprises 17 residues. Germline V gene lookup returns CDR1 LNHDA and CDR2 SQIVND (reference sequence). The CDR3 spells CASSAPGLGSSYNEQFF. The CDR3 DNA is TGTGCCAGTAGTGCACCGGGACTAGGGAGCTCCTACAATGAGCAGTTCTTC.

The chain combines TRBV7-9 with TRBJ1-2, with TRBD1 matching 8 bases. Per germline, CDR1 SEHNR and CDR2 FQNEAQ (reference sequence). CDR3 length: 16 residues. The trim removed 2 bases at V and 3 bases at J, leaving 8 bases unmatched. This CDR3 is CASSLLPTGADYGYTF. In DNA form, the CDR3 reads TGTGCCAGCAGCTTACTCCCGACAGGGGCAGACTATGGCTACACCTTC.

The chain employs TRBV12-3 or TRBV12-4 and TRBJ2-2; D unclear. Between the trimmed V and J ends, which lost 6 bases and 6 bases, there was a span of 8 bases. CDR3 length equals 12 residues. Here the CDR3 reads CASSAAPGELFF. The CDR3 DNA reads TGTGCCAGCAGCGCAGCCCCCGGGGAGCTGTTTTTT.

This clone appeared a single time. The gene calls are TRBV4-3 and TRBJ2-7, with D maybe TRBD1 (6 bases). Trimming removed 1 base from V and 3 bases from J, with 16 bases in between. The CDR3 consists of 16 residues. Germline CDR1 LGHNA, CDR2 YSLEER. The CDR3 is CASSQGSGGAYYEQYF. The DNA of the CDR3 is TGCGCCAGCAGCCAAGGCAGTGGGGGCGCTTACTACGAGCAGTACTTC.

CDR3 loop: CASSLGKLREVGSPLHF. CDR3 DNA: TGTGCCAGCAGCTTGGGGAAGTTAAGGGAAGTTGGTTCACCCCTCCACTTT. The rearrangement joins TRBV5-4 to TRBJ1-6; no clear D. The CDR3 totals 17 residues. CDR1 is SGHNT and CDR2 is YYREEE in the germline V gene (reference sequence). The V end was cut by 0 bases, the J end by 9 bases, with 19 bases between.

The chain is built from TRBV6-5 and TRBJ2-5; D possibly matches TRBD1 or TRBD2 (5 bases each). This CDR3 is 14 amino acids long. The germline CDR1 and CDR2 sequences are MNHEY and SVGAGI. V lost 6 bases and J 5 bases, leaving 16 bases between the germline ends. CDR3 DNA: TGTGCCAGCAGCCCGGGGCCGTCGGTGGAGACCCAGTACTTC. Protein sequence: CASSPGPSVETQYF.

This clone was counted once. The CDR3 coding sequence is TGTGCCAGCAGCTTAGTCCGACAGGGGAGGCTCGATCGCTATGGCTACACCTTC. This codes for CASSLVRQGRLDRYGYTF. The chain joins TRBV7-2 to TRBJ1-2; 8 nucleotides agree with TRBD1. V was pared by 1 base and J by 4 bases, with 14 bases of the junction left unmatched. The germline gives CDR1 SGHTA, CDR2 FQGNSA. The CDR3 covers 18 residues.